This T cell receptor (beta chain) appears in the sequencing data of a study of T cell responses to AZD1222 COVID-19 vaccine (dated by TCRdb to the early 2020s). In terms of the full investigation: AZD1222 recipients with second doses at about 4 weeks or about 12 weeks were pooled, because spike-specific TCR depth and breadth did not differ between schedules. A total of 233 trial participants underwent TCR sequencing, of whom about 210 received two doses of AZD1222 and roughly 25 received two doses of the MenACWY control vaccine. Trial participants were enrolled by age into subgroups of 18-55, 56-69 and 70-plus years, and about 150, 27 and 61 TCR-sequenced participants, respectively, were included in these subgroups. Overall study outcomes, separate from this receptor: CD4 TCRs associated with the vaccine covered the entire spike protein, and the dominant responses were in regions 160-218 and 743-854. Most participants were white British and females outnumbered males, and the authors suggested that clonal diversity may have been underestimated. Spike-specific TCR breadth and depth rose significantly after two AZD1222 doses compared with day 0 and with MenACWY recipients. The 56-69-year group was small, and its depth increase did not reach significance, likely because of low power. Reportedly, almost half of the unique spike-specific TCRs recognized epitopes lying outside the regions that are mutated in the B.1.351 and B.1.1.7 variants. No day 14 peak-response samples were available, so repertoires were characterized only after the peak T cell response. Conclusions about previously exposed vaccinees are limited, since just five to seven AZD1222 recipients were seropositive for SARS-CoV-2 at baseline.

Reading the label with the study, this specimen's time point is: baseline before first vaccination. Vaccinee samples came from UK trials COV001 and COV002, including a single-blind randomized controlled phase 2/3 trial of AZD1222 (ChAdOx1 nCoV-19) in healthy adults. Trial participant PBMC samples were collected at day 0 and day 28 after the second dose for TCRbeta chain sequencing. The CDR3 regions of human TCRbeta chains were subjected to immunosequencing. As for the authors' bioinformatics: TCRs in the repertoires were compared against a reference library of SARS-CoV-2-specific TCRs that had been generated with the MIRA antigen-specificity platform. Breadth meant the fraction of unique TCRs that were SARS-CoV-2-associated, whereas depth meant the fraction of total T cells that were SARS-CoV-2-associated. Using the MIRA data, each spike-specific TCR was assigned both to the spike region to which the TCR was reactive and to a CD4 or CD8 class. Log10-transformed breadth and depth values were compared by one-way ANOVA with Sidak's multiple comparisons tests. TCRdb's version of the immuneACCESS table is confined to in-frame rearrangements and falls short of the full clone set. An unresolved V gene accounts for under half of the shortfall where checked; the remainder is of unknown origin. Clone size and the V and J calls come from that table; the DNA yielded D and trimming. The sample table shows 130,000 to 150,000 clones, and 88% are seen once. The top ten constitute around 15% of the sample.

About this clone: This receptor's antigen is unknown. No much larger clone exists at a distance of one base, and base qualities are not known.

The CDR3, cysteine through phenylalanine, is 13 amino acids long. Of the read, only the CDR3 DNA is kept; its 39 bases are in frame from base 1. V and J are truncated by 3 bases and 11 bases respectively, leaving an intervening sequence of 14 bases. The rearranged chain carries TRBV12-3 or TRBV12-4 and TRBJ1-5; the D gene remains uncertain. This specimen was peripheral blood, taken on day 0 of AZD1222 vaccination. This TCR was sampled from an adult in good health. The sequenced DNA is TGTGCCAGCAGTTTGCAACGGACGTCAGCCCAGCATTTT. This encodes CASSLQRTSAQHF.